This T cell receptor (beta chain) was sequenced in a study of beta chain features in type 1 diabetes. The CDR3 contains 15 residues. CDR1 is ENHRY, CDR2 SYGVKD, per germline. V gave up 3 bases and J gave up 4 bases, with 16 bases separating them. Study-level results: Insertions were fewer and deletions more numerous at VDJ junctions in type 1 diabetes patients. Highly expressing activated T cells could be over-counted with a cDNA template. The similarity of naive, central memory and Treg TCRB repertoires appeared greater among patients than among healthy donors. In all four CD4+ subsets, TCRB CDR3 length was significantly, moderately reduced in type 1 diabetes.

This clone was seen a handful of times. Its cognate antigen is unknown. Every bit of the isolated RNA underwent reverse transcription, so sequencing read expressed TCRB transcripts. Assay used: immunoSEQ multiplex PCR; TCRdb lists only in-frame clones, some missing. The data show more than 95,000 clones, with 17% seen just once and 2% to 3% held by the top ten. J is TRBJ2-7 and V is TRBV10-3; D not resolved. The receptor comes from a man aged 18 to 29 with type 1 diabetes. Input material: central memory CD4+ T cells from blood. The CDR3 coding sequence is TGTGCCATCAGTGATGTAACGCTGGCGCCGTACGAGCAGTACTTC. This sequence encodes CAISDVTLAPYEQYF.